The clone carrying this TCR beta chain is a singleton in its sample. The germline CDR1 and CDR2 sequences are SGHTA and FQGNSA. The CDR3 consists of 15 residues. V was pared by 1 base and J by 6 bases, with 12 bases between. These data originate in a study of blood T cell repertoires in COVID-19. On the study more broadly: COVID-19 samples collected from the United States, Italy and Spain covered acute and convalescent phases. PBMCs, B-cell-depleted T cells, or T cells provided the cDNA or gDNA that made up the material.

As handled by the study authors: For nucleated cells, counts were estimated from reference gene primer amplification. Some clones are missing from TCRdb's copy, which holds only in-frame ones; the method was immunoSEQ multiplex PCR. D and trimming come from the DNA, and the V and J calls and clone size come from that table. Here the sample spans about 69,000 clones, 79% being singletons. The sequence came from a human donor in a cohort sampled during active COVID-19. The material sequenced was peripheral blood. V gene TRBV7-2 combines with J gene TRBJ1-4, with a possible D match to TRBD1 (5 bases). CDR3 in DNA: TGTGCCAGCAGCTTAGGGCAGGGCATTGATGAAAAACTGTTTTTT. Amino acids: CASSLGQGIDEKLFF.